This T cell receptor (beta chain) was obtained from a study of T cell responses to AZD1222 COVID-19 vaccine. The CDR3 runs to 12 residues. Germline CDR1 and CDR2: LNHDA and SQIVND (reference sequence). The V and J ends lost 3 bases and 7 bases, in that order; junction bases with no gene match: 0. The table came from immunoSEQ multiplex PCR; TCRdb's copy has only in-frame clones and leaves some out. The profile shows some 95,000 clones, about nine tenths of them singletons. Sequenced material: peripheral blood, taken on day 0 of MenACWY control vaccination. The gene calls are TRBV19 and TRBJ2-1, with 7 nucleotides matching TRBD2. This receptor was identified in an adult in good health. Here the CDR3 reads CASSMGGNEQFF. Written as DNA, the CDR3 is TGTGCCAGTAGTATGGGGGGGAATGAGCAGTTCTTC.